This T cell receptor (beta chain) appears in the sequencing data of a study of cytomegalovirus exposure and HLA in healthy donors. Germline CDR1 GTSNPN, CDR2 SVGIG (reference sequence). The CDR3 extends over 16 amino acids. V shed 7 bases and J 0 bases; nucleotides not matched to a gene: 11. PCR amplification relied on 60 Vbeta primers (plus 13 Jbeta primers). The assay was immunoSEQ multiplex PCR, and TCRdb's table has in-frame clones only and misses some. The sample has 100,000 or so clones; 74% are singletons. The specimen sequenced was PBMCs. The chain combines TRBV30 with TRBJ1-3; 8 nucleotides agree with TRBD1. The receptor was derived from a man aged 50-59 years in good health and CMV-seropositive. CDR3 sequence reads: CAYSRDRTLSGNTIYF. CDR3 DNA sequence: TGTGCCTATAGTAGGGACAGGACCCTCTCTGGAAACACCATATATTTT.